The rows below give T cell receptor beta chains drawn from one sample of a study of T-cell reconstitution after alpha-beta-depleted transplantation in children. From the PCR reads, TCRdb called clonotypes with MiXCR, one entry per CDR3 protein. Of 180,000 or so distinct CDR3 sequences in the sample, 6.3% were seen once. The material sequenced was PBMCs, taken before TCRalphabeta/CD19-depleted stem cell transplant. The receptors here all came from a girl under three years old with combined immunodeficiency, due to receive a stem cell transplant. CDR3s include the opening cysteine and the closing phenylalanine or tryptophan. Each record gives: J gene, V gene, clone size, D gene, CDR3 protein, CDR3 DNA. D genes are given only for firm matches. Not every row has a clone size; where given, it reads once, few, many or a size class.

TRBJ2-1	TRBV2	few	-	CASSEPQIPLANEQFF	TGTGCCAGCAGTGAGCCACAAATCCCACTAGCTAATGAGCAGTTCTTC
TRBJ2-1	TRBV6-5	many	-	CASSYFPTIGRNEQFF	TGTGCCAGCAGTTACTTCCCAACGATCGGACGTAATGAGCAGTTCTTC
TRBJ2-3	TRBV20-1	-	TRBD1	CCARETGTGYTDTQYF	TGCTGTGCTAGAGAGACCGGGACAGGTTATACAGATACGCAGTATTTT
TRBJ1-1	TRBV21-1	many	-	CASSPRLPLNTEAFF	TGTGCCAGCAGCCCCCGGTTGCCTTTGAACACTGAAGCTTTCTTT
TRBJ1-2	TRBV5-5	few	-	CASSETGTHYGYTF	TGTGCCAGCAGCGAAACAGGGACACACTATGGCTACACCTTC
TRBJ2-5	TRBV2	few	TRBD2	CASPGTTAQETQYF	TGTGCCAGTCCCGGGACTACTGCCCAAGAGACCCAGTACTTC
TRBJ1-1	TRBV29-1	many	-	CSVEDWSGPRDTEAFF	TGCAGCGTTGAAGATTGGTCTGGGCCCCGGGACACTGAAGCTTTCTTT
TRBJ2-7	TRBV5-5	-	TRBD2	CASSFTSGNSYEQYF	TGTGCCAGCAGCTTTACTAGCGGGAATTCCTACGAGCAGTACTTC
TRBJ2-2	TRBV2	many	-	CASSGGRNTGELFF	TGTGCCAGCAGTGGAGGGAGGAACACCGGGGAGCTGTTTTTT
TRBJ1-5	TRBV7-6	-	-	CASSWAGRFLRPQHF	TGTGCCAGCAGCTGGGCGGGGAGGTTCCTAAGGCCCCAGCATTTT
TRBJ2-2	TRBV12-3/TRBV12-4	many	TRBD1	CASSPWDSTGELFF	TGTGCCAGCAGCCCTTGGGACAGTACCGGGGAGCTGTTTTTT
TRBJ2-3	TRBV13	many	TRBD2	CASSPTSGRRPDTQYF	TGTGCCAGCAGCCCCACTAGCGGGAGGAGGCCAGATACGCAGTATTTT
TRBJ1-5	TRBV5-1	-	-	CASSLEGVSNQPQHF	TGCGCCAGCAGCTTGGAAGGGGTAAGCAATCAGCCCCAGCATTTT
TRBJ2-4	TRBV6-5	few	-	CASSYIRPTGNIAKNIQYF	TGTGCCAGCAGTTATATCCGGCCAACGGGTAATATAGCCAAAAACATTCAGTACTTC
TRBJ2-1	TRBV5-1	many	TRBD1	CASSRDSTRFF	TGCGCCAGCAGCCGGGACAGCACCCGGTTCTTC
TRBJ1-2	TRBV5-1	many	-	CASSLAWGANYGYTF	TGCGCCAGCAGCTTGGCATGGGGGGCGAACTATGGCTACACCTTC
TRBJ1-1	TRBV15	many	-	CATSTSREAFF	TGTGCCACCAGCACGAGTCGGGAAGCTTTCTTT
TRBJ1-1	TRBV9	many	TRBD1	CASSSPRGGQVNTEAFF	TGTGCCAGCAGCTCCCCGAGAGGGGGACAGGTGAACACTGAAGCTTTCTTT
TRBJ2-7	TRBV5-7	many	-	CASRFTVSIGWYEQYF	TGTGCCAGCAGGTTCACGGTCTCTATTGGTTGGTACGAGCAGTACTTC
TRBJ2-1	TRBV28	many	TRBD2	CASSLSELAEDNEQFF	TGTGCCAGCAGTTTATCTGAACTAGCGGAAGACAATGAGCAGTTCTTC
TRBJ2-1	TRBV3-1	-	TRBD2	CASCFSTSGRADRDNEQFF	TGTGCCAGCTGTTTCAGTACTAGCGGGCGTGCTGATCGCGACAATGAGCAGTTCTTC
TRBJ2-7	TRBV5-6	-	TRBD2	CASSSSGTSGSNEQYF	TGTGCCAGCAGCTCTTCCGGGACTAGCGGGAGTAACGAGCAGTACTTC
TRBJ2-7	TRBV7-9	-	-	CASSLSGSGEQYF	TGTGCCAGCAGCTTAAGTGGCTCTGGCGAGCAGTACTTC
TRBJ2-2	TRBV28	many	-	CASSYRGQLGELFF	TGTGCCAGCAGTTACAGAGGCCAGCTCGGGGAGCTGTTTTTT
TRBJ2-1	TRBV21-1	many	-	CASSNRLLAGGPSYNEQFF	TGTGCCAGCAGCAACCGATTGTTAGCGGGAGGGCCCTCCTACAATGAGCAGTTCTTC
TRBJ2-7	TRBV28	many	-	CASATSFPSYEQYF	TGTGCCAGCGCTACGTCTTTTCCAAGCTACGAGCAGTACTTC
TRBJ2-6	TRBV4-3	-	TRBD2	CASSPRVLAGAGANVLTF	TGCGCCAGCAGCCCCCGCGTACTAGCGGGAGCTGGGGCCAACGTCCTGACTTTC
TRBJ2-2	TRBV11-2	many	-	CASSLAGPGELFF	TGTGCCAGCAGCTTAGCAGGTCCCGGGGAGCTGTTTTTT